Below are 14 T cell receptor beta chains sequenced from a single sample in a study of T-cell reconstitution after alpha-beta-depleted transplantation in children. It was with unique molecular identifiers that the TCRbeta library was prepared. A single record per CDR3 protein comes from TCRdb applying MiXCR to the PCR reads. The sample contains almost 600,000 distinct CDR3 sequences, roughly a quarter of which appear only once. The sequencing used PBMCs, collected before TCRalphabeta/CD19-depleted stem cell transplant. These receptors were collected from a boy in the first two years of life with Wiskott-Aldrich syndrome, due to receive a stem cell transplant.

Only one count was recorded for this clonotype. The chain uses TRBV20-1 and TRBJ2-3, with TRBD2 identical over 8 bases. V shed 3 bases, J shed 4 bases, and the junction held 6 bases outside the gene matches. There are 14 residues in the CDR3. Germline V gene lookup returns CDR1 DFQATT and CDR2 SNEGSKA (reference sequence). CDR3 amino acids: CSASKAGESDTQYF. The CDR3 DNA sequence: TGCAGTGCTAGTAAAGCGGGAGAGTCAGATACGCAGTATTTT.

The DNA of the CDR3 is TGTGCCATCAGTGAGTCTATTCGGGACACTGAAGCTTTCTTT. Translation gives CAISESIRDTEAFF. The chain carries TRBV10-3 and TRBJ1-1; D gene uncertain. The CDR3 totals 14 residues. The germline CDR1 and CDR2 sequences are ENHRY and SYGVKD. V was pared by 0 bases and J by 3 bases, with 8 bases between.

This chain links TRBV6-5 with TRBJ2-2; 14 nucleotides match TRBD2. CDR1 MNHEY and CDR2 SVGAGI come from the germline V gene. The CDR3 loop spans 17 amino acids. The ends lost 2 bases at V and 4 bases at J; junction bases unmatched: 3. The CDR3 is CASSYGTSGRVTGELFF. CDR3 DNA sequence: TGTGCCAGCAGTTACGGGACTAGCGGGAGAGTCACCGGGGAGCTGTTTTTT.

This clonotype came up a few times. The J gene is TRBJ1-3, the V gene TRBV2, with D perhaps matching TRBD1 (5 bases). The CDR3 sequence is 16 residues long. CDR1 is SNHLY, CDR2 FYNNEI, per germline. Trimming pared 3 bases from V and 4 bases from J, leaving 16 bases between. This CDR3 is CASSDEAWDVGNTIYF. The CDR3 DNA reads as TGTGCCAGCAGTGATGAGGCTTGGGACGTAGGAAACACCATATATTTT.

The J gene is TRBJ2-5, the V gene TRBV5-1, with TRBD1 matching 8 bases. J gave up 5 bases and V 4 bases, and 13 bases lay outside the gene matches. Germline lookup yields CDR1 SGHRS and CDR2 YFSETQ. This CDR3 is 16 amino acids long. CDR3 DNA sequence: TGCGCCAGCAGCGGGGGGACAGGACCACCCCAGGAGACCCAGTACTTC. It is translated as CASSGGTGPPQETQYF.

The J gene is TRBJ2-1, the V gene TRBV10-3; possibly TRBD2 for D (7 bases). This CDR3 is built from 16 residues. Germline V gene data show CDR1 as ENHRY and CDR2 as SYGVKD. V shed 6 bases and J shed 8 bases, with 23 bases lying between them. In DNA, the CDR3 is TGTGCCATCAGGCCCTGGGGGGCGGGAGATGGGCATGAGCAGTTCTTC. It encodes CAIRPWGAGDGHEQFF.

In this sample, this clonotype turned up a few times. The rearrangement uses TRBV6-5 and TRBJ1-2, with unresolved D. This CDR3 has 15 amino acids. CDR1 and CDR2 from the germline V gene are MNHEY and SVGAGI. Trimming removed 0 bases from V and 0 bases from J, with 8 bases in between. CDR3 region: CASSYSGRANYGYTF. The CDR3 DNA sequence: TGTGCCAGCAGTTACTCTGGCAGAGCTAACTATGGCTACACCTTC.

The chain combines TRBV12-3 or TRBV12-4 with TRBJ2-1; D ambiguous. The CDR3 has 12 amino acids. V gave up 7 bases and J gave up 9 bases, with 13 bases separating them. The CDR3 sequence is CASTPRASEQFF. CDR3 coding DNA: TGTGCCAGCACCCCAAGGGCCAGTGAGCAGTTCTTC.

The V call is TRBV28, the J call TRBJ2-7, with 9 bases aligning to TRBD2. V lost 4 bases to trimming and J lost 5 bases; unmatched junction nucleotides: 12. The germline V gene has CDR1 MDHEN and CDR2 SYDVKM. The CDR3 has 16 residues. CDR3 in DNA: TGTGCCAGCAGTTCCGCGGGGGGGAGGGCCAGGCACGAGCAGTACTTC. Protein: CASSSAGGRARHEQYF.

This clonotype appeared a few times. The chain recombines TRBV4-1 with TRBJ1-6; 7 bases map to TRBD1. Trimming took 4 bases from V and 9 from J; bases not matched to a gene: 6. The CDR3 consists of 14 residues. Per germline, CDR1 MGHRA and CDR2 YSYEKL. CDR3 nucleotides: TGCGCCAGCAGCCTAACAGGGGTTGGTTCACCCCTCCACTTT. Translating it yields CASSLTGVGSPLHF.

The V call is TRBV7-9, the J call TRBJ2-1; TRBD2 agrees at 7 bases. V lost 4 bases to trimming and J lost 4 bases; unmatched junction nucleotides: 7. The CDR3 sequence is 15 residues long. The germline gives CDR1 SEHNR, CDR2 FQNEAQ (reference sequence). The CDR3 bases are TGTGCCAGCAGCTCACAGCGGGGAAGGTACAATGAGCAGTTCTTC. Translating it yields CASSSQRGRYNEQFF.

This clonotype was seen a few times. The CDR3 region has the DNA TGTGCCATCAACGAGGGAGGGGGATTAGCCGAGCAGTACTTC. Its protein is CAINEGGGLAEQYF. The genes are TRBV10-3 and TRBJ2-7, with a weak D call TRBD2 (7 bases). The germline V and J ends were trimmed by 7 bases and 6 bases, with 19 bases remaining between them. The CDR3 loop spans 14 amino acids. Germline CDR1 is ENHRY and CDR2 is SYGVKD.

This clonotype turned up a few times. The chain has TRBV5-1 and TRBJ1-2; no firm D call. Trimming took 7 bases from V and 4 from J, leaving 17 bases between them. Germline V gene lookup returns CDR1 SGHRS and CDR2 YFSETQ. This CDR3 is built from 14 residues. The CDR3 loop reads CASPWMREVYGYTF. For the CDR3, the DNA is TGCGCCAGCCCCTGGATGAGGGAGGTCTATGGCTACACCTTC.

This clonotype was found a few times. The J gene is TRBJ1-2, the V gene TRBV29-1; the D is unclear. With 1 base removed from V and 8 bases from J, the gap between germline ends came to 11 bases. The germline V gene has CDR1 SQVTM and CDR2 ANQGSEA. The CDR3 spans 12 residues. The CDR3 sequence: CSVEAGKDGYTF. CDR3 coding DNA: TGCAGCGTTGAAGCGGGGAAAGACGGCTACACCTTC.